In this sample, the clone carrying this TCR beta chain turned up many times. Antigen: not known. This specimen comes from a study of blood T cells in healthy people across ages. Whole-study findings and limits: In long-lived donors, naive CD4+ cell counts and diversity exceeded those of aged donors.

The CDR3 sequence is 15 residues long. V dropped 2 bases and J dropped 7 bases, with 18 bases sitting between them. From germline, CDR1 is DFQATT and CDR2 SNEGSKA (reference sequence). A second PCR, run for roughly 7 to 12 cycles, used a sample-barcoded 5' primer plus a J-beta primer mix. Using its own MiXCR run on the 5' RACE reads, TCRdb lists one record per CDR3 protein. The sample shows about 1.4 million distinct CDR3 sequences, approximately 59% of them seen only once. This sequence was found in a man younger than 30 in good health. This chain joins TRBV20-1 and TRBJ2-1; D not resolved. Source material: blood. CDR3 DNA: TGCAGTGCTAGATCGGACCAGAGCTCCCTGAATGAGCAGTTCTTC. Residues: CSARSDQSSLNEQFF.